One T cell receptor beta chain is described in this entry. The antigen it binds to is not known. The sample holds no much larger clone one base away, and base qualities are not on file. The sample belongs to a study of cytomegalovirus exposure and HLA in healthy donors (dated by TCRdb to 2015 to 2018). Study-wide context: In an earlier analysis of some 550 of the donors, 250 to 350 Gb of sequence data and just under 120 million unique TCR beta sequences from about 179 million T cells were reported. An early release covering 550 to 700 HLA-typed donors comprised approximately 300 gigabases of sequencing data and 85 million to 100 million unique TCR sequences. The genetic ancestry cluster associated with self-reported Caucasian donors included around four fifths of the approximately 430 genotyped donors. The study aimed to test whether signatures of past pathogen exposure could be identified by cataloging public T cell receptors. Using immunosequencing, the study profiled T cell repertoires from 500 to 800 subjects and related those repertoires to cytomegalovirus serostatus. A separate validation cohort of 100 to 150 different subjects was used in addition to the roughly 670-subject first cohort. To predict cytomegalovirus infection status, the study brought together high-throughput TCR immunosequencing, statistical association of individual TCRs with disease status, and machine learning. To study patterns of TCR occurrence, a later analysis re-analyzed previously published TCR beta repertoires from 700 or so donors and added high-resolution HLA genotyping. In the later analysis, no new phenotypic data were used to find candidate immune exposures; instead, reliance was placed on TCR beta sequences and their occurrence across donors. An earlier analysis of several hundred of the donors applied high-throughput TCR beta sequencing to assess whether each TCR beta V gene segment acted as functional or pseudogenic. Donor age, sex, ethnicity and CMV serostatus were compiled together with the repertoire data. In a later genetic analysis, genome-wide SNP genotypes for about 65% of the roughly 700 donors were used, and that subset was treated as a discovery cohort. Every repertoire in the discovery cohort had been generated on one and the same sequencing platform. Both class I and class II loci were covered by HLA typing, at four-digit resolution. The number of donors typed differed by locus, with 629-630 for A, B, C, DRB1 and DQB1, roughly 550 for DQA1, 600 to 610 for DPA1, and about 450 for DPB1. A handful of DR-DQ haplotypes were handled as single units for association and clustering because linkage in the cohort was strong. On average, roughly 240,000 unique TCR beta nucleotide sequences were sequenced per donor among 398 genotyped donors of the cohort, with roughly a sixth of those sequences being non-productive. Overall study outcomes, separate from this receptor: In a later analysis, TCR association rates were found to vary across HLA loci, with the most associated TCRs seen for DRB1 alleles and the fewest for HLA-C alleles. Compared with equally common non-associated chains, HLA-associated TCR beta chains in a later analysis were more clonally expanded and had lower generation probabilities. A total of 150 or so TCR beta chains were listed by the study as associated with cytomegalovirus. This cohort had only TCR beta chains sequenced, and the lack of alpha or paired-chain data limited which features could be detected. About 17 rarely observed V segments, including chromosome 9 orphons, were excluded from the earlier analysis of 550 to 700 of the donors because counts were too low. Specific HLA alleles were associated with roughly 16,000 TCR beta sequences at a false discovery rate of 0.05 in a later analysis. A later analysis reported that several top co-occurrence clusters appeared linked to parvovirus B19, influenza, CMV and Epstein-Barr virus. The classifier was reported to diagnose cytomegalovirus status with high specificity and sensitivity in both the original cohort and the validation cohort. Correlated functional status among segregating V segments might be attributable to linkage disequilibrium, but an unknown experimental factor could not be ruled out. While some public TCRs were present in many individuals, most TCR sequences turned up only very rarely across donors. When HLA alleles, especially DR and DQ, strongly co-occurred, TCR associations were difficult to assign to individual alleles. For the cohort, immune exposure information was limited to CMV serostatus. The 87-base-pair reads could not distinguish some IMGT-functional V segments, including TRBV6-2 and TRBV6-3, so those segments were excluded. Presence/absence analyses assumed roughly uniform sequencing depth across donors, an assumption that may not hold. Most CMV-associated TCR beta chains appeared to be HLA-restricted in a later analysis, and the HLA associations seemed to be driven largely by CMV exposure. Three of the identified cytomegalovirus-associated TCR beta chains were confirmed in vitro to be specific for cytomegalovirus antigens. The authors suggested that the approach could potentially be extended to other disease states and immunological phenotypes. In a later genetic analysis, fewer N-insertions in productive TCRs were reported among donors in an Asian-associated ancestry cluster than the 666-donor mean. A cluster of highly shared sequence variants was judged likely to be a technical artifact of the sequencing pipeline. A further reported finding was that TCR beta sequences accurately predicted the HLA-A and HLA-B alleles for most subjects in the first cohort. In an earlier analysis of around 500 of the donors, most TCR beta V segments appeared in productive rearrangements about 87% or about 30% of the time, broadly matching IMGT annotations. HLA typing was unavailable for some donors at each locus, so association tests used only the typed subset. A later genetic analysis associated a missense DCLRE1C variant with V-gene and J-gene trimming of TCR beta chains, and an independent cohort replicated the association.

Library construction relied on the immunoSEQ multiplex PCR assay. For the multiplex PCR, a mixture combining 60 forward primers for TCR Vbeta segments and 13 reverse primers for TCR Jbeta segments was used. A multiplex PCR assay on genomic DNA amplified the CDR3 region of rearranged TCR beta genes. On the Illumina HiSeq System, the amplified TCR beta libraries were sequenced as 87-base-pair reads. In the original analysis: A later analysis counted around 72 million unique TCR beta chains across the 500 to 850 repertoires, and 9 million to 14 million of these chains were shared by at least two donors. A nearest-neighbor algorithm error-corrected the raw reads and collapsed the reads into unique sequences, merging closely related sequences to remove PCR and sequencing errors. To assign V, D and J gene segments, CDR3 sequences were aligned to IMGT reference sequences. For a sequence to be retained, at least a six-nucleotide match to both a V gene segment and a J gene segment was required. Rearrangements were classified as productive when the CDR3 lacked stop codons and remained in frame with V and J, and all other rearrangements were classified as non-productive. CDR3 was defined by IMGT convention, running from the second conserved V-encoded cysteine to the conserved J-encoded phenylalanine. In an earlier analysis of more than 550 of the donors, sequences lacking an unambiguous match to a single V gene segment were excluded. An earlier analysis of just under 600 of the donors called V segments functional above 56.7% productive rearrangements and segregating when the between-donor standard deviation exceeded 5%. To diagnose cytomegalovirus status from the catalog of TCR beta chain sequences, a statistical classification framework was built. In a later analysis, TCR nucleotide sequences were compared against IMGT/GENE-DB human TR gene sequences so that V and J genes could be assigned. In a later analysis, CDR3 sequences and most-parsimonious VDJ recombination scenarios were assigned using the TCRdist pipeline. A later analysis defined each TCR beta chain by its CDR3 amino acid sequence plus V-gene family, and excluded reads lacking a unique V-gene family. To address suspected cross-contamination and a sequencing artifact, a later analysis removed some 620 highly shared, low-generation-probability nucleotide sequences. In a later analysis, a clonal expansion index for each public chain was calculated from normalized within-repertoire ranks of inferred template counts. In a later analysis, generation probabilities were computed using a VDJ recombination model fitted to out-of-frame rearrangements, and the results were checked against IGoR. In a later analysis, hypergeometric tests were used to score TCR-TCR, TCR-HLA and TCR-CMV co-occurrence, with a repertoire-size bias correction applied to TCR pairs. To estimate false discovery rates, a later analysis permuted the HLA or CMV assignments 20 times. In a later analysis, co-occurring TCRs were grouped using DBSCAN, with TCRdist sequence similarity added in when clustering inside HLA-allele-positive subsets. For co-occurrence clustering, repertoires with fewer than 30,000 or more than 120,000 public chains were excluded, along with about five repertoires with anomalous nucleotide sharing. Not all clones reach the TCRdb copy of this immuneACCESS table, which keeps in-frame sequences only. Checked studies attribute under half of the gap to unresolved V genes and leave the rest unexplained. V and J calls and clone size are copied from that table; D and trimming were computed from the DNA. Across this sample there are 110,000 to 150,000 clones, with roughly 70% seen only once. Around 4% of the sample goes to the ten largest clones.

Based on the germline V gene, the CDR1 and CDR2 sequences are SNHLY and FYNNEI. The junction shows trimming of 7 bases on V and 2 bases on J, and the gene matches do not reach 7 bases of it. From the cysteine through the phenylalanine, the CDR3 covers 15 amino acids. Only the CDR3 part of the read is kept: 45 bases, read in frame from the first base. The cohort was made up of 650 to 700 healthy bone marrow donors. Cohort members were all nominally healthy when sampled, although unrecorded immune exposures were likely present. The donor tested CMV seropositive and was one of the 289 seropositive cohort members. A peripheral blood sample was collected from each donor, and TCR beta sequencing was performed on peripheral blood mononuclear cells. The Qiagen DNeasy Blood Extraction Kit was used to extract genomic DNA from the blood cell samples.

The receptor was derived from a man aged 18 to 35 in good health and CMV-seropositive. The sequence links TRBV2 to TRBJ2-7, with 11 bases matching TRBD2. The material sequenced was PBMCs. In nucleotides, the sequence is TGTGCCAGCAACGGGGGACTAGCGGTCACCTACGAGCAGTACTTC. This yields the protein CASNGGLAVTYEQYF.